These T cell receptor beta chains were read from a single sample in a study of cytomegalovirus exposure and HLA in healthy donors. Here immunoSEQ multiplex PCR was the method, and the copy in TCRdb shows in-frame clones only, minus some. The table records about 160,000 clones, 86% of them present only once. Sequenced material: PBMCs. The receptor set was obtained from a woman aged 18-30 years in good health and CMV-seronegative. The CDR3 runs from the conserved cysteine through the conserved F or W. Each record gives: V gene, J gene, D gene, clone size, CDR3 DNA, CDR3 protein. D genes are given only for firm matches. Where a row states a size, it is once, few, many or the class of an expanded clone; other rows omit it.

TRBV7-9	TRBJ2-2	TRBD1	NA	TGTGCCAGCAGCCTGACAGGGGCCCTCACCGGGGAGCTGTTTTTT	CASSLTGALTGELFF
TRBV6-5	TRBJ1-2	NA	NA	TGTGCCAGCACCTCCTCGGGGGGGGCGAAGTATGGCTACACCTTC	CASTSSGGAKYGYTF
TRBV21-1	TRBJ2-7	NA	NA	TGTGCCAGCAGCATGGCAGCGGATCAGCAGTACTTC	CASSMAADQQYF
TRBV5-1	TRBJ1-4	TRBD1	NA	TGCGCCAGCAGCTGGGGGGACAGTTCCCCTGAAAAACTGTTTTTT	CASSWGDSSPEKLFF
TRBV4-2	TRBJ2-1	TRBD2	NA	TGTGCCAGCAGCCCGGGAGGGAGGGACAATGAGCAGTTCTTC	CASSPGGRDNEQFF
TRBV29-1	TRBJ2-5	NA	NA	TGCAGCGTGAGGGGGGAGGGAGAGACCCAGTACTTC	CSVRGEGETQYF
TRBV10-3	TRBJ1-5	NA	once	TGTGCCATCAGTGAGTCTTTGGCGGGACTTAGCAATCAGCCCCAGCATTTT	CAISESLAGLSNQPQHF
TRBV10-2	TRBJ1-1	NA	NA	TGCGCCAGCAGTACAGGGTGGAACACTGAAGCTTTCTTT	CASSTGWNTEAFF
TRBV7-9	TRBJ2-5	NA	NA	TGTGCCAGCAGCTTAACTAGTGGTCTCCAAGAGACCCAGTACTTC	CASSLTSGLQETQYF
TRBV19	TRBJ2-2	TRBD1	NA	TGTGCCAGTAGCAACAGGGGAAGCGACACCGGGGAGCTGTTTTTT	CASSNRGSDTGELFF
TRBV29-1	TRBJ2-1	TRBD2	NA	TGCACCGCCAAGCGGAGGCCTAGCGGGTACAATGAGCAGTTCTTC	CTAKRRPSGYNEQFF
TRBV4-3	TRBJ2-1	NA	NA	TGCGCCAGCAGCCAACCCGTTAGCGGTGCTAATGAGCAGTTCTTC	CASSQPVSGANEQFF
TRBV18	TRBJ1-2	NA	NA	TGTGCCAGCTCCCGCCCAGACTATGGCTACACCTTC	CASSRPDYGYTF
TRBV12-5	TRBJ1-3	NA	NA	TGTGCTAGTGGTCCCTCGTCAGCTGGAAACACCATATATTTT	CASGPSSAGNTIYF
TRBV27	TRBJ2-1	TRBD2	NA	TGTGCCAGCAGTCCCGGGACTAGCGGGGGCATCTTGGGGAATGAGCAGTTCTTC	CASSPGTSGGILGNEQFF
TRBV5-1	TRBJ1-6	NA	NA	TGCGCCACCAAACTGAGGACAGACTATAATTCACCCCTCCACTTT	CATKLRTDYNSPLHF
TRBV5-5	TRBJ1-2	NA	NA	TGTGCCAGCAGCTGCTACCCGGGACACGGGTATGGCTACACCTTC	CASSCYPGHGYGYTF
TRBV10-1	TRBJ2-3	NA	NA	TGCGCCAGCAGTCCTCTAGCATCAGATACGCAGTATTTT	CASSPLASDTQYF
TRBV11-3	TRBJ2-2	TRBD1	NA	TGTGCCAGCAGCCTCGGACAGGGCGCCACCGGGGAGCTGTTTTTT	CASSLGQGATGELFF
TRBV27	TRBJ2-1	TRBD2	NA	TGTGCCAGCAGTTTAGCCCCGGGACTAGCCAATGAGCAGTTCTTC	CASSLAPGLANEQFF
TRBV7-2	TRBJ2-7	TRBD2	NA	TGTGCCAGCAGCTTTGAGGGTAGCGGGTACGAGCAGTACTTC	CASSFEGSGYEQYF
TRBV10-3	TRBJ1-1	TRBD1	NA	TGTGCCATCAGTGATATGACAGGGATGAACACTGAAGCTTTCTTT	CAISDMTGMNTEAFF
TRBV5-1	TRBJ2-1	TRBD2	NA	TGCGCCAGCAGCTGGGGACTAGGACAGTTCTTC	CASSWGLGQFF
TRBV6-1	TRBJ2-3	TRBD2	NA	TGTGCCAGCAGTGCACTAGCGGGGGGGCTAGGAGGAGATACGCAGTATTTT	CASSALAGGLGGDTQYF
TRBV2	TRBJ2-7	NA	NA	TGTGCCAGCAGTGAGGGGCAGGGGGGACGCGAGCAGTACTTC	CASSEGQGGREQYF
TRBV7-6	TRBJ2-7	NA	once	TGTGCCAGCAGCTTAGAGCCTGCGCTCAACGAGCAGTACTTC	CASSLEPALNEQYF
TRBV2	TRBJ1-2	NA	few	TGTGCCAGCAGTGCAAAGGGGTATGGCTACACCTTC	CASSAKGYGYTF
TRBV2	TRBJ2-3	NA	few	TGTGCCAGCAGTGGGGGCCCCAATACGCAGTATTTT	CASSGGPNTQYF
TRBV6-6	TRBJ2-7	TRBD2	NA	TGTGCCAGCAGTTTGGCGGGGGAGTCCTACGAGCAGTACTTC	CASSLAGESYEQYF
TRBV5-6	TRBJ2-5	NA	NA	TGTGCCAGCAGCTTGTGGGGAAACGGGGGTAAGGAGACCCAGTACTTC	CASSLWGNGGKETQYF
TRBV6-5	TRBJ2-6	NA	NA	TGTGCCAGCAGCCCCGGAATCCTCCGGGGCAACGTCCTGACTTTC	CASSPGILRGNVLTF
TRBV7-2	TRBJ1-1	NA	NA	TGTGCCAGCAGCTTAGTTCAGGTCCCGAACACTGAAGCTTTCTTT	CASSLVQVPNTEAFF
TRBV2	TRBJ1-5	NA	NA	TGTGCCAGCAGCGCTGACAGCACCAATCAGCCCCAGCATTTT	CASSADSTNQPQHF
TRBV7-9	TRBJ1-1	NA	NA	TGTGCCAGCAGCTTAGGTGGTCCAGGGTGGAACACTGAAGCTTTCTTT	CASSLGGPGWNTEAFF
TRBV5-1	TRBJ2-7	NA	NA	TGCGCCAGCAACCTTGGACAGACGGGCGAGCAGTACTTC	CASNLGQTGEQYF
TRBV6-1	TRBJ1-5	NA	NA	TGTGCCAGCAGTGAACGCGGACAGTATAGCAATCAGCCCCAGCATTTT	CASSERGQYSNQPQHF
TRBV12-5	TRBJ1-2	NA	once	TGTGCTAGTGGTCCGCCCCAAGTGTCGGGTGGCTACACCTTC	CASGPPQVSGGYTF
TRBV7-2	TRBJ1-4	TRBD1	NA	TGTGCCAGCAGCTTCGGGACAGAATATGAAAAACTGTTTTTT	CASSFGTEYEKLFF
TRBV5-6	TRBJ1-1	NA	NA	TGTGCCAGCAGCTGGGCAGGGGCGCACACTGAAGCTTTCTTT	CASSWAGAHTEAFF
TRBV18	TRBJ1-2	NA	NA	TGTGCCAGCTCTCTCCGGTCGGGAACCGGGGACTATGGCTACACCTTC	CASSLRSGTGDYGYTF
TRBV6-5	TRBJ2-7	TRBD2	NA	TGTGCCAGCAGTTATCAGGCGGGAGTGGGTACCTACGAGCAGTACTTC	CASSYQAGVGTYEQYF
TRBV7-8	TRBJ1-4	NA	once	TGTGCCAGCAGCTCGAACCTCAGGGGCCTTAATGAAAAACTGTTTTTT	CASSSNLRGLNEKLFF
TRBV2	TRBJ1-5	NA	NA	TGTGCCAGCAGCGTTGACAGCAATCTTGCCGTTGTAAGCAATCAGCCCCAGCATTTT	CASSVDSNLAVVSNQPQHF
TRBV5-6	TRBJ2-2	NA	NA	TGTGCCAGCAGCTTGGCCTTGGGGAGTGTCGGGGAGCTGTTTTTT	CASSLALGSVGELFF
TRBV27	TRBJ1-2	TRBD1	once	TGTGCCAGCAGTCCCCTGGGACAGGGATTCTATGGCTACACCTTC	CASSPLGQGFYGYTF
TRBV6-1	TRBJ1-2	NA	NA	TGTGCCAGCAGTGAAGCGTACGAGGGATGGGGCTACACCTTC	CASSEAYEGWGYTF
TRBV6-1	TRBJ1-5	NA	NA	TGTGCCAGCAGTCGGGACTTCAATCAGCCCCAGCATTTT	CASSRDFNQPQHF
TRBV27	TRBJ2-5	TRBD2	NA	TGTGCCAGCCGGCAGCGGGAGCGGGGGACCCAGTACTTC	CASRQRERGTQYF
TRBV11-3	TRBJ2-7	NA	NA	TGTGCCAGCAGCTTCCAGGTCGGACTTGACGAGCAGTACTTC	CASSFQVGLDEQYF
TRBV5-4	TRBJ1-2	NA	once	TGTGCCAGCAGCTTCCTCGGGGGCTACACCTTC	CASSFLGGYTF
TRBV9	TRBJ2-2	NA	NA	TGTGCCAGCAGCCCTTCCGGAGGTGAAGGGGAGCTGTTTTTT	CASSPSGGEGELFF
TRBV19	TRBJ1-5	NA	once	TGTGCCAGTACGACTTGGACAGACAATCAGCCCCAGCATTTT	CASTTWTDNQPQHF